This T cell receptor (beta chain) was captured by sequencing in a study of OX40 agonist ivuxolimab in advanced cancers. As for the study more broadly: Ivuxolimab was a fully human IgG2 agonistic monoclonal antibody targeting the costimulatory receptor OX40 (CD134). Intravenous ivuxolimab was administered to patients every 2 weeks at six dose levels: 0.01, 0.1, 0.3, 1.5, 3 and 10 mg/kg. Of the 50 or so patients in dose escalation, about 20 had hepatocellular carcinoma, some 15 had melanoma, 9 had renal cell carcinoma and 9 had head and neck cancer. The dose-escalation cohort was over 70% male with a mean age of around 62 years, ranging from 23 to 79. Prior anti-PD-1, anti-PD-L1 or anti-CTLA-4 therapy was permitted, and 30% to 50% of dose-escalation patients had received checkpoint inhibitors. Partial responses were achieved by three dose-escalation patients, of whom one had hepatocellular carcinoma and two had cutaneous melanoma. Peripheral TCRbeta sequencing aimed to test whether ivuxolimab altered TCR sequence diversity and caused clonal T-cell expansion. The paper describes the monotherapy dose-escalation part (N ≈ 52 patients) of the phase I trial of ivuxolimab. Broader findings and caveats from the paper: Low levels of normalized T-cell clonal expansion were also shown by some nonresponding patients. The antigen specificity of the peripheral T cells that underwent clonal expansion was not determined. At doses from 0.1 to 3.0 mg/kg, clonal expansion was seen in both CD4+ and CD8+ blood T cells between baseline and week 6. In partial responders in the 0.1-3.0 mg/kg groups, normalized peripheral clonal expansion was found to be among the lowest, especially among CD8+ T cells. After ivuxolimab, expanded clones were on average more numerous among CD8+ T cells than among CD4+ T cells.

From the cysteine through the phenylalanine, the CDR3 covers 18 amino acids. The retained sequence is limited to the CDR3, 54 bases, with the frame set at the first base. V loses 0 bases at its end and J loses 3 bases; junction bases beyond the gene matches: 11. From the germline V gene, CDR1 is LGHNA and CDR2 is YSLEER. The trial excluded patients who had a history of autoimmune disease or who were on systemic immunosuppression. Peripheral blood for TCR sequencing was drawn from every dose cohort at baseline, at cycle 4 day 1 and at cycle 7 day 1. The samples were drawn from a first-in-human, open-label, multicenter phase I dose-escalation trial of ivuxolimab. The trial enrolled adults with locally advanced or metastatic head and neck squamous cell, hepatocellular, melanoma or renal cell carcinoma. CD4+ and CD8+ T cells were sorted separately from peripheral blood before TCR sequencing. Genomic DNA was extracted from sorted cells for sequencing of the TCRbeta CDR3 region. The immunoSEQ Assay was used to sequence the TCRbeta CDR3 regions. Not all clones reach the TCRdb copy of this immuneACCESS table, which keeps in-frame sequences only. Checked studies attribute under half of the gap to unresolved V genes and leave the rest unexplained. Counted in this sample were tens of thousands of clones; around 94% of them appeared once. Clones ranked in the top ten supply about 10% of the sample.

Turning to this clone: What this receptor recognizes is not known. It has no much larger one-base neighbor in the sample; base qualities were not kept.

This sequence uses TRBV4-3 and TRBJ2-1, with 7 bases in between that match TRBD2. The sequenced sample was CD4+ or CD8+ T cells sorted from blood, obtained in a trial of the OX40 agonist ivuxolimab. This clonotype was sampled from an adult with an advanced solid tumor such as melanoma, head and neck, liver or kidney cancer. The CDR3 corresponds to CASSQDPPLAAYYNEQFF. The nucleotide sequence is given as TGCGCCAGCAGCCAAGATCCCCCTCTAGCGGCGTACTACAATGAGCAGTTCTTC.